Below are 7 T cell receptor beta chains sequenced from a single sample in a study of cytomegalovirus exposure and HLA in healthy donors. This PCR relied on a set of 60 Vbeta primers and 13 Jbeta primers. The method was immunoSEQ multiplex PCR; TCRdb's version includes in-frame clones alone and lacks a portion of them. The sample includes 200,000 to 250,000 clones, around four fifths seen only once; the top ten take about 0.58%. The sample taken for sequencing was PBMCs. These receptors all stem from a woman in her thirties or forties in good health and CMV-seronegative.

The table lists this clone with a few counts. This chain joins TRBV6-1 and TRBJ2-1, with 12 bases identical to TRBD2. Trimming took 4 bases from V and 4 from J; bases not matched to a gene: 5. The germline V gene has CDR1 MNHNS and CDR2 SASEGT. This CDR3 spans 16 amino acids. CDR3 sequence (DNA): TGTGCCAGCAGTGCAACTAGCGGGGGGCTATACAATGAGCAGTTCTTC. It specifies CASSATSGGLYNEQFF.

The rearrangement joins TRBV23-1 to TRBJ1-1; tentatively, D is TRBD1 (6 bases). TRBV23-1 is an open reading frame whose function is uncertain. The V end was cut by 7 bases, the J end by 3 bases, with 15 bases between. The CDR3 sequence is 14 residues long. The CDR3 sequence: CASKGGGDDTEAFF. The CDR3 coding sequence is TGCGCCAGCAAGGGGGGGGGCGATGACACTGAAGCTTTCTTT.

This chain links TRBV6-1 with TRBJ1-4; a weak D match, TRBD1 (6 bases). The V and J ends lost 6 bases and 8 bases respectively, with 19 bases between them. The germline V gene encodes CDR1 MNHNS and CDR2 SASEGT. This CDR3 has 15 residues. In DNA, the CDR3 is TGTGCCAGCAGGGCACGGACAGCAGTGCAGGAAAAACTGTTTTTT. This encodes CASRARTAVQEKLFF.

The chain uses TRBV5-5 and TRBJ2-7; 8 nucleotides match TRBD1. Germline assignment: CDR1 SGHKS and CDR2 YYEKEE (reference sequence). The V gene end was trimmed by 2 bases and the J gene end by 4 bases; junction bases not matched to a gene: 17. The CDR3 sequence is 18 residues long. CDR3 protein: CASSFTPGRTGQGYEQYF. DNA of the CDR3: TGTGCCAGCAGCTTCACGCCGGGGAGGACAGGGCAGGGGTACGAGCAGTACTTC.

This rearrangement joins TRBV5-1 to TRBJ1-1; D is undetermined. CDR1 and CDR2 from the germline V gene are SGHRS and YFSETQ. The CDR3 sequence is 15 residues long. V was clipped by 6 bases and J by 3 bases, with 18 bases between them. This CDR3 is CASISLPPRDTEAFF. CDR3 bases: TGCGCCAGCATTTCCCTTCCCCCGAGGGACACTGAAGCTTTCTTT. The full variable domain, completed using reference TRBV5-1 and TRBJ1-1, is KAGVTQTPRYLIKTRGQQVTLSCSPISGHRSVSWYQQTPGQGLQFLFEYFSETQRNKGNFPGRFSGRQFSNSRSEMNVSTLELGDSALYLCASISLPPRDTEAFFGQGTRLTVV.

Of note for this clone: One junction end does not reproduce the germline sequence, and a read error may be involved. This same CDR3 is encoded by further DNA sequences in the sample. The rearrangement links TRBV30 to TRBJ1-6, with D perhaps TRBD1 (5 bases). The length of the CDR3 is 13 residues. Per germline, CDR1 GTSNPN and CDR2 SVGIG (reference sequence). The CDR3 here is CAWRFQGNSPLHF. CDR3 nucleotide sequence: TGCGCCTGGAGGTTTCAGGGTAATTCACCCCTCCACTTT.

This clone appeared once. The gene calls are TRBV13 and TRBJ2-5, with D tentatively TRBD2 (5 bases). The DNA end lines up better with TRBJ2-7; the J call may be wrong. The CDR3 loop spans 13 amino acids. Germline V CDR1 and CDR2: PRHDT, FYEKMQ (reference sequence). CDR3 in amino acids: CASSLGRTYEQYF. The CDR3, as DNA: TGTGCCAGCAGCTTGGGGAGAACCTACGAGCAGTACTTC.